The clone carrying this TCR beta chain occurred once. What it binds is unknown. The sample is drawn from a study of cytomegalovirus exposure and HLA in healthy donors. Overall study results and limits: Researchers catalogued 150 or so TCR beta chains as cytomegalovirus-associated.

The PCR ran on 60 Vbeta and 13 Jbeta primers. Profiled with immunoSEQ multiplex PCR; TCRdb holds only in-frame clones, not every one. The repertoire holds about 170,000 clones, with roughly 83% as singletons. The TCR comes from a woman in her fifties or sixties in good health and CMV-seronegative. The sample comprised PBMCs.

This chain's CDR3 is CASSQTGTGGIMNGYTF. CDR3 coding DNA: TGCGCCAGCAGCCAAACCGGGACAGGGGGTATTATGAATGGCTACACCTTC. The chain uses TRBV4-1 and TRBJ1-2, with 11 bases that match TRBD1. V lost 2 bases, J lost 6 bases, and 11 bases stayed unmatched. CDR3 length: 17 amino acids. Germline-derived CDR1 and CDR2 are MGHRA and YSYEKL.